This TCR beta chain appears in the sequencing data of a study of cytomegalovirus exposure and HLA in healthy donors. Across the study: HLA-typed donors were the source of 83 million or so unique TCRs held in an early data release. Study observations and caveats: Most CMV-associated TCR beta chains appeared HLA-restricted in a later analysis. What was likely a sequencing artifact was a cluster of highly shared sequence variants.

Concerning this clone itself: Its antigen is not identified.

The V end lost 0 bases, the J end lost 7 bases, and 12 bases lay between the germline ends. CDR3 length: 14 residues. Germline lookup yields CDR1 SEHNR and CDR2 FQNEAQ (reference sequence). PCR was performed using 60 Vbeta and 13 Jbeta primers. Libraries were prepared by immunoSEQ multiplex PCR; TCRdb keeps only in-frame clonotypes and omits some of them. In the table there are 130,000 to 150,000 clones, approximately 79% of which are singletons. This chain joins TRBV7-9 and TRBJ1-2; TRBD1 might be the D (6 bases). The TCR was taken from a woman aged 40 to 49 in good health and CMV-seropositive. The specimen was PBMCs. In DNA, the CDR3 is TGTGCCAGCAGCTTAGCGTCTACAGGGTTTGGCTACACCTTC. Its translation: CASSLASTGFGYTF.